Included here is one TCR beta chain sequence, with context. Each CDR3 protein gets one entry after TCRdb re-called the 5' RACE reads with MiXCR. The repertoire holds 50,000 or so distinct CDR3 sequences, with around 11% as singletons. These data originate in a study of spatial heterogeneity in lung cancer. The CDR3 totals 13 residues. Germline V gene lookup returns CDR1 SEHNR and CDR2 FQNEAQ (reference sequence). The V gene lost 5 bases and the J gene lost 1 base, with 8 bases spanning the gap. The time point: sample taken at primary tumor resection. Whole RNA obtained from tumor, nontumor lung or frozen PBMC underwent sequencing without sorting. The donor group consisted of roughly 70 patients who had untreated, early-stage non-small cell lung cancer.

Material: PBMCs, obtained at surgery. The receptor was isolated from a female donor with early-stage non-small cell lung cancer. The chain links TRBV7-9 to TRBJ1-1; D is uncertain. CDR3 residues: CASSETRNTEAFF. The DNA for the CDR3 is TGTGCCAGCAGCGAAACAAGGAACACTGAAGCTTTCTTT.